The 7 T cell receptor beta chains in this list originate from one sample, sequenced in a study of cytomegalovirus exposure and HLA in healthy donors. 13 Jbeta primers and 60 Vbeta primers were used for the PCR. Measured with immunoSEQ multiplex PCR; TCRdb has only the in-frame clones, and not every one. The data contain some 130,000 clones, 70% to 80% of them seen just once; the ten biggest clones take up around 2%. Specimen: PBMCs. The source is a young man in good health and CMV-seronegative.

This chain connects TRBV7-9 to TRBJ2-3; tentative D call: TRBD1 (5 bases). The germline gives CDR1 SEHNR, CDR2 FQNEAQ (reference sequence). The CDR3 extends over 16 amino acids. V dropped 6 bases and J dropped 1 base, with 17 bases sitting between them. CDR3 coding DNA: TGTGCCAGCAGACGTTGGCAGGGTGAAGGCACAGATACGCAGTATTTT. It codes for CASRRWQGEGTDTQYF. The entire variable domain, with the rest obtained from reference TRBV7-9 and TRBJ2-3, is as follows: DTGVSQNPRHKITKRGQNVTFRCDPISEHNRLYWYRQTLGQGPEFLTYFQNEAQLEKSRLLSDRFSAERPKGSFSTLEIQRTEQGDSAMYLCASRRWQGEGTDTQYFGPGTRLTVL.

The CDR3 spells CASSLMEGRLRFF. In DNA form, the CDR3 reads TGTGCCAGCAGCTTAATGGAGGGTAGGCTCAGGTTCTTC. This sequence joins TRBV7-2 and TRBJ2-1, with a tentative D call TRBD2 (6 bases). The CDR3 length is 13 residues. V lost 2 bases and J 15 bases, leaving 17 bases between the germline ends. Germline V gene lookup returns CDR1 SGHTA and CDR2 FQGNSA. Full variable domain (outside the CDR3, taken from reference TRBV7-2 and TRBJ2-1): GAGVSQSPSNKVTEKGKDVELRCDPISGHTALYWYRQSLGQGLEFLIYFQGNSAPDKSGLPSDRFSAERTGGSVSTLTIQRTQQEDSAVYLCASSLMEGRLRFFGPGTRLTVL.

The gene calls are TRBV27 and TRBJ2-7; D might be TRBD2 (6 bases). Per the germline V gene, CDR1 is MNHEY and CDR2 is SMNVEV (reference sequence). Trimming pared 8 bases from V and 7 bases from J, leaving 15 bases between. The CDR3 loop spans 12 amino acids. The CDR3 nucleotides are TGTGCCAGCTTACAACTGGGGGGAGAGCAGTACTTC. Translation: CASLQLGGEQYF.

This chain joins TRBV6-5 and TRBJ2-7; a possible D gene is TRBD2 (5 bases). V lost 5 bases and J 5 bases, leaving 13 bases between the germline ends. CDR1 MNHEY and CDR2 SVGAGI come from the germline V gene. The CDR3 runs 13 residues. This CDR3 is CASSLLTRDEQYF. The CDR3 DNA reads as TGTGCCAGCAGTCTGCTTACTAGGGACGAGCAGTACTTC.

V usage is TRBV10-3 and J usage is TRBJ1-2; TRBD1 is a possible D gene (5 bases). The CDR3 contains 13 residues. Trimming left V 4 bases short and J 2 bases short, with 8 bases between. Germline lookup yields CDR1 ENHRY and CDR2 SYGVKD. DNA of the CDR3: TGTGCCATCAGTGCTGACAGCAACTATGGCTACACCTTC. Translating it yields CAISADSNYGYTF.

This clone was observed once. The rearrangement joins TRBV27 to TRBJ1-4, with D hard to call. V lost 4 bases and J lost 2, with 14 bases in between. This CDR3 region has 16 residues. Germline V lookup: CDR1 MNHEY, CDR2 SMNVEV (reference sequence). DNA for the CDR3: TGTGCCAGCAGTTCCCAACTCCCGCGGACTAATGAAAAACTGTTTTTT. Translation: CASSSQLPRTNEKLFF.

This clone is a singleton in its sample. The chain's CDR3 is CASSGDSGYTF. CDR3 coding DNA: TGTGCCAGCAGTGGGGACAGCGGCTACACCTTC. The chain joins TRBV2 to TRBJ1-2, with 7 bases lining up with TRBD1. The CDR3 spans 11 residues. The ends lost 4 bases at V and 8 bases at J; junction bases unmatched: 1. CDR1 is SNHLY, CDR2 FYNNEI, per germline. Full variable domain (outside the CDR3, taken from reference TRBV2 and TRBJ1-2): EPEVTQTPSHQVTQMGQEVILRCVPISNHLYFYWYRQILGQKVEFLVSFYNNEISEKSEIFDDQFSVERPDGSNFTLKIRSTKLEDSAMYFCASSGDSGYTFGSGTRLTVV.